Given below is one T cell receptor (beta chain) in context. CDR1 SGDLS and CDR2 YYNGEE come from the germline V gene. CDR3 length: 15 amino acids. V shed 1 base and J 0 bases; nucleotides not matched to a gene: 3. This specimen belongs to a study of blood T cell repertoires in COVID-19. Overall study: Some COVID-19 samples were acute and others convalescent; all came from the United States, Italy and Spain.

Measured with immunoSEQ multiplex PCR; TCRdb has only the in-frame clones, and not every one. The sample records about 480,000 clones, roughly 90% being singletons. The specimen was PBMCs or T cells enriched from blood (not recorded which). This receptor was taken from a woman in her forties who had recovered from COVID-19. This sequence joins TRBV9 and TRBJ2-7; 8 nucleotides align to TRBD1. DNA for the CDR3: TGTGCCAGCAGCGTAAGGACAGGGAGCTCCTACGAGCAGTACTTC. Translation: CASSVRTGSSYEQYF. The full variable domain, its missing parts supplied by reference TRBV9 and TRBJ2-7, is DSGVTQTPKHLITATGQRVTLRCSPRSGDLSVYWYQQSLDQGLQFLIQYYNGEERAKGNILERFSAQQFPDLHSELNLSSLELGDSALYFCASSVRTGSSYEQYFGPGTRLTVT.